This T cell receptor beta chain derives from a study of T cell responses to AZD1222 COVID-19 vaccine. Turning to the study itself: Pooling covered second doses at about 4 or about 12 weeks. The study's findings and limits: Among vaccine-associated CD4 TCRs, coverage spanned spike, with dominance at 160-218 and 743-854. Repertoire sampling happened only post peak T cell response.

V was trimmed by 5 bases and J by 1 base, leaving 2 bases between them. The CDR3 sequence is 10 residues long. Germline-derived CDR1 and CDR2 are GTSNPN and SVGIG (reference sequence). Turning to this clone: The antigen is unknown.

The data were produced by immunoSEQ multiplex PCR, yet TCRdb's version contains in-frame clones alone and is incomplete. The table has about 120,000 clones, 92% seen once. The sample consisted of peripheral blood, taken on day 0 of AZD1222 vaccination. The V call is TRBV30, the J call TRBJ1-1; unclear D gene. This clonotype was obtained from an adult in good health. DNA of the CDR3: TGTGCCTGGTGGAACACTGAAGCTTTCTTT. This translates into CAWWNTEAFF.